These 18 T cell receptor beta chains share one sample of origin, sequenced in a study of blood T cell repertoires in COVID-19. Assay: immunoSEQ multiplex PCR; the TCRdb copy retains only in-frame clones and omits some. The sample records 300,000 to 450,000 clones, almost 90% being singletons. What was sequenced was PBMCs or T cells enriched from blood (not recorded which). These receptor sequences come from a woman in her twenties or thirties who had been exposed to COVID-19.

The chain combines TRBV10-3 with TRBJ1-1; no clear D gene. V shed 0 bases and J shed 4 bases, with 9 bases lying between them. This CDR3 contains 14 residues. Germline V gene lookup returns CDR1 ENHRY and CDR2 SYGVKD. CDR3 loop: CAISESSGSTEAFF. The CDR3 nucleotides are TGTGCCATCAGTGAGTCGAGTGGGAGCACTGAAGCTTTCTTT.

The chain employs TRBV5-5 and TRBJ2-3, with 9 nucleotides matching TRBD2. Germline values: CDR1 SGHKS, CDR2 YYEKEE (reference sequence). V lost 3 bases and J lost 5; bases outside the gene matches: 13. The CDR3 loop spans 17 amino acids. The CDR3 reads CASSSIAGARGGDTQYF. For the CDR3, the DNA is TGTGCCAGCAGCTCAATAGCGGGGGCCCGTGGGGGAGATACGCAGTATTTT.

This sequence joins TRBV11-3 and TRBJ2-1, with a tentative D call TRBD1 (5 bases). The CDR3 runs to 14 residues. V was shortened by 10 bases and J by 4 bases, with 17 bases between the two germline ends. In germline, CDR1 is SGHNT, CDR2 YENEEA. In DNA, the CDR3 is TGTGCCACTTCACAGGCAATCGGGTACAATGAGCAGTTCTTC. Translated, it gives CATSQAIGYNEQFF.

The V and J genes are TRBV28 and TRBJ1-2; 9 bases map to TRBD1. V was pared by 6 bases and J by 3 bases, with 14 bases of the junction left unmatched. The CDR3 totals 17 residues. Germline-derived CDR1 and CDR2 are MDHEN and SYDVKM. CDR3 amino acids: CASSQTTTGGRHYGYTF. CDR3 sequence (DNA): TGTGCCAGCAGCCAAACTACGACAGGGGGAAGGCACTATGGCTACACCTTC.

V gene TRBV19 combines with J gene TRBJ2-7; TRBD1 aligns across 9 bases. Germline CDR1 reads LNHDA; CDR2 reads SQIVND (reference sequence). The CDR3 is 14 residues long. Trimming cost V 5 bases and J 3 bases; bases outside gene matches: 5. The CDR3 reads CASSSTGGFYEQYF. The CDR3 DNA reads TGTGCCAGTAGTTCGACAGGGGGATTCTACGAGCAGTACTTC.

This chain connects TRBV30 to TRBJ2-5; 8 positions match TRBD1. This CDR3 is 15 amino acids long. The V and J ends lost 0 bases and 5 bases, in that order; junction bases with no gene match: 8. From germline, CDR1 is GTSNPN and CDR2 SVGIG (reference sequence). CDR3: CAWSVNGRGPETQYF. The CDR3 nucleotides read TGTGCCTGGAGTGTAAACGGCAGGGGGCCCGAGACCCAGTACTTC. Filled out from reference TRBV30 and TRBJ2-5, the complete variable domain reads SQTIHQWPATLVQPVGSPLSLECTVEGTSNPNLYWYRQAAGRGLQLLFYSVGIGQISSEVPQNLSASRPQDRQFILSSKKLLLSDSGFYLCAWSVNGRGPETQYFGPGTRLLVL.

J is TRBJ2-5 and V is TRBV7-6; 9 positions match TRBD1. The CDR3 is made up of 15 amino acids. V trimming: 5 bases; J trimming: 5 bases; junction bases outside the gene matches: 9. Per germline, CDR1 SGHVS and CDR2 FNYEAQ. CDR3: CASSRDRALGETQYF. The CDR3 DNA is TGTGCCAGCAGCCGGGACAGGGCTTTGGGGGAGACCCAGTACTTC.

The chain combines TRBV28 with TRBJ2-3; 10 bases map to TRBD1. Germline V CDR1 and CDR2: MDHEN, SYDVKM. The CDR3 sequence is 15 residues long. The V and J ends lost 5 bases and 5 bases, in that order; junction bases with no gene match: 7. CDR3 protein: CASSARTGGLDTQYF. The CDR3 region has the DNA TGTGCCAGCAGTGCCAGGACAGGGGGGTTAGATACGCAGTATTTT.

The rearrangement links TRBV5-1 to TRBJ2-7, with a possible D match to TRBD2 (6 bases). Deletions cut 1 base from V and 6 bases from J, with 11 bases between. The CDR3 has 13 residues. Germline V CDR1 and CDR2: SGHRS, YFSETQ. CDR3 in DNA: TGCGCCAGCAGCTTGCTGGAGGGGCCCGAGCAGTACTTC. It specifies CASSLLEGPEQYF.

This rearrangement joins TRBV28 to TRBJ1-4, with 7 bases fitting TRBD1. CDR1 and CDR2 from the germline V gene are MDHEN and SYDVKM. The length of the CDR3 is 15 residues. Trimming at V came to 3 bases and at J to 5 bases, leaving 6 bases not matched to a gene. The CDR3 reads CASSFDRVGNEKLFF. The DNA of the CDR3 is TGTGCCAGCAGTTTTGACAGGGTGGGGAATGAAAAACTGTTTTTT.

J is TRBJ2-3 and V is TRBV10-1; 7 nucleotides line up with TRBD1. This CDR3 contains 15 residues. V dropped 4 bases and J dropped 1; count of bases not matched to a gene: 5. Germline V gene lookup returns CDR1 WNHNN and CDR2 SYGVQD (reference sequence). CDR3 sequence reads: CASSGPGTGTDTQYF. In DNA, the CDR3 is TGCGCCAGCAGTGGTCCCGGGACAGGCACAGATACGCAGTATTTT.

This sequence joins TRBV5-1 and TRBJ2-7; possibly TRBD2 for D (6 bases). Trimming removed 6 bases at V and 0 bases at J, with 13 bases between. The germline V gene has CDR1 SGHRS and CDR2 YFSETQ. This CDR3 spans 14 amino acids. CDR3 amino acids: CASNTGTASYEQYF. The CDR3 DNA reads as TGCGCCAGCAACACTGGGACTGCCTCCTACGAGCAGTACTTC. The variable domain in full, completed from reference TRBV5-1 and TRBJ2-7, reads KAGVTQTPRYLIKTRGQQVTLSCSPISGHRSVSWYQQTPGQGLQFLFEYFSETQRNKGNFPGRFSGRQFSNSRSEMNVSTLELGDSALYLCASNTGTASYEQYFGPGTRLTVT.

The rearrangement links TRBV5-1 to TRBJ1-1; D perhaps matches TRBD1 (5 bases). Germline V lookup: CDR1 SGHRS, CDR2 YFSETQ. This CDR3 is 15 amino acids long. V dropped 0 bases and J dropped 3 bases, with 12 bases sitting between them. Here the CDR3 DNA reads TGCGCCAGCAGCTTGGGGGGAGGGGCCTACACTGAAGCTTTCTTT. Its protein is CASSLGGGAYTEAFF.

This chain joins TRBV19 and TRBJ2-3; TRBD1 is a possible D gene (6 bases). Per germline, CDR1 LNHDA and CDR2 SQIVND (reference sequence). V was trimmed by 7 bases and J by 2 bases, leaving 13 bases between them. The CDR3 is made up of 14 amino acids. The CDR3 DNA follows: TGTGCCAGTACTTATACAGGGTACACAGATACGCAGTATTTT. This codes for CASTYTGYTDTQYF.

This chain joins TRBV5-4 and TRBJ2-3; D remains unclear. Germline V gene lookup returns CDR1 SGHNT and CDR2 YYREEE (reference sequence). CDR3 size: 16 residues. Between the trimmed V and J ends, which lost 0 bases and 4 bases, there was a span of 15 bases. The CDR3 reads CASSLAGPLVADTQYF. As DNA, the CDR3 is TGTGCCAGCAGCTTGGCTGGCCCCCTGGTTGCAGATACGCAGTATTTT. The full variable domain, with the rest looked up from reference TRBV5-4 and TRBJ2-3, is ETGVTQSPTHLIKTRGQQVTLRCSSQSGHNTVSWYQQALGQGPQFIFQYYREEENGRGNFPPRFSGLQFPNYSSELNVNALELDDSALYLCASSLAGPLVADTQYFGPGTRLTVL.

The J gene is TRBJ1-3, the V gene TRBV5-1; D not resolved. The V end was cut by 2 bases, the J end by 0 bases, with 6 bases between. The CDR3 covers 14 residues. Germline values: CDR1 SGHRS, CDR2 YFSETQ. CDR3 nucleotides: TGCGCCAGCAGCTTCGGGGACTCTGGAAACACCATATATTTT. This codes for CASSFGDSGNTIYF.

The count of this clone is one. The rearrangement joins TRBV27 to TRBJ1-4; no clear D. V lost 2 bases and J lost 3, with 10 bases in between. CDR3 length: 15 amino acids. From germline, CDR1 is MNHEY and CDR2 SMNVEV (reference sequence). CDR3 protein: CASSLLSGANEKLFF. As DNA, the CDR3 is TGTGCCAGCAGTTTACTGTCAGGTGCTAATGAAAAACTGTTTTTT.

The genes are TRBV5-1 and TRBJ1-3; no reliable D call. The CDR3 runs to 16 residues. Trimming removed 0 bases at V and 0 bases at J, with 10 bases between. Germline V gene data show CDR1 as SGHRS and CDR2 as YFSETQ. CDR3 DNA: TGCGCCAGCAGCTTGGACGGCAGCGGCTCTGGAAACACCATATATTTT. Amino acid sequence: CASSLDGSGSGNTIYF.